This T cell receptor beta chain emerged from a study of cytomegalovirus exposure and HLA in healthy donors. The PCR was carried out with 60 Vbeta primers and 13 Jbeta primers. Libraries were prepared by immunoSEQ multiplex PCR; TCRdb keeps only in-frame clonotypes and omits some of them. Of over 100,000 clones listed, approximately 77% are singletons. The CDR3 loop spans 14 amino acids. V was shortened by 6 bases and J by 3 bases, with 12 bases between the two germline ends. Per the germline V gene, CDR1 is KGHSH and CDR2 is LQKENI. Overall study findings and caveats: Previous analysis showed most TCR beta V segments were productive about 87% or about 30% of the time.

As for this clone: Its antigen is as yet unknown.

Sequenced: PBMCs. The chain employs TRBV18 and TRBJ1-3, with D perhaps matching TRBD1 (6 bases). The receptor was isolated from a woman aged 40 to 55 in good health and CMV-seronegative. In DNA, the CDR3 is TGTGCCAGCTCCCAGGGGACCGTTGGAAACACCATATATTTT. It yields the protein CASSQGTVGNTIYF.